The 15 T cell receptor beta chains in this list originate from one sample, sequenced in a study of T cells in Graves' hyperthyroidism and ophthalmopathy. It was RNA transcripts that yielded the amplified TCR beta CDR3 regions. The HTBI set primed first-round TCR CDR3 RT-PCR. A single record per CDR3 protein comes from TCRdb applying MiXCR to the multiplex PCR reads. Found here are about 96,000 distinct CDR3 sequences, roughly half of them singletons; the top ten hold around 30%. Sequencing was carried out using blood. The receptor source for this set is a woman in her thirties or forties with Graves' hyperthyroidism.

This clonotype was seen just once. The V call is TRBV9, the J call TRBJ1-2; D unclear. This CDR3 contains 13 residues. From germline, CDR1 is SGDLS and CDR2 YYNGEE. V lost 4 bases, J lost 7 bases, and 14 bases lay in between. DNA for the CDR3: TGTGCCAGCAGCTCAGCCGAGGGATCTGGCTACACCTTC. Translation: CASSSAEGSGYTF.

This clonotype appeared many times. The gene calls are TRBV6-5 and TRBJ2-5, with D possibly being TRBD2 (6 bases). Germline CDR1 and CDR2: MNHEY and SVGAGI. V shed 8 bases and J shed 2 bases, with 12 bases lying between them. The CDR3 spans 13 residues. As DNA, the CDR3 is TGTGCCAGCCGGGGGACGGTTCAAGAGACCCAGTACTTC. It codes for CASRGTVQETQYF.

This chain connects TRBV29-1 to TRBJ1-2; TRBD1 agrees at 11 bases. This CDR3 comprises 15 residues. In germline, CDR1 is SQVTM, CDR2 ANQGSEA. The junction had 6 bases not matched to a gene; V was cut back by 1 base and J by 5 bases. Here the CDR3 reads CSVEGGTGGGYGYTF. The DNA for the CDR3 is TGCAGCGTTGAAGGGGGGACAGGGGGAGGTTATGGCTACACCTTC.

This clonotype was detected many times. The chain couples TRBV5-1 to TRBJ2-5; D remains unclear. Germline V CDR1 and CDR2: SGHRS, YFSETQ. This CDR3 region has 13 residues. The V and J ends lost 0 bases and 5 bases respectively, with 8 bases between them. The CDR3 loop is CASSLALGETQYF. CDR3 bases: TGCGCCAGCAGCTTGGCCTTAGGGGAGACCCAGTACTTC.

This clonotype has at least ten counts. The V gene is TRBV20-1, the J gene TRBJ2-5; the D is unclear. V was cut by 1 base and J by 5 bases, with 14 bases left in between. There are 14 residues in the CDR3. Germline lookup yields CDR1 DFQATT and CDR2 SNEGSKA (reference sequence). The DNA for the CDR3 is TGCAGTGCTAGAGGGGGTTCTGGGTTGGAGACCCAGTACTTC. This codes for CSARGGSGLETQYF.

The chain combines TRBV15 with TRBJ2-7; D gene uncertain. Germline V CDR1 and CDR2: LNHNV, YYDKDF (reference sequence). The V end was cut by 3 bases, the J end by 2 bases, with 8 bases between. The CDR3 loop spans 13 amino acids. CDR3 DNA sequence: TGTGCCACCAGCAGTTACAGCGCCTACGAGCAGTACTTC. It yields the protein CATSSYSAYEQYF.

With regard to this clonotype: A junction end diverges from the germline sequence, so it may reflect a read error. The genes are TRBV15 and TRBJ2-3; D unresolved. Germline loops: CDR1 LNHNV, CDR2 YYDKDF (reference sequence). The CDR3 has 10 residues. DNA of the CDR3: TGTGCCACCAGCAGAGATACGCAGTATTTT. Amino acids: CATSRDTQYF. Full variable domain (outside the CDR3, taken from reference TRBV15 and TRBJ2-3): DAMVIQNPRYQVTQFGKPVTLSCSQTLNHNVMYWYQQKSSQAPKLLFHYYDKDFNNEADTPDNFQSRRPNTSFCFLDIRSPGLGDTAMYLCATSRDTQYFGPGTRLTVL.

This chain joins TRBV2 and TRBJ1-2, with 7 bases identical to TRBD1. Losses at the gene ends were 7 bases for V and 4 bases for J; bases not matched to a gene: 3. The CDR3 extends over 12 amino acids. The V gene's germline CDR1 is SNHLY and CDR2 FYNNEI. The CDR3, as DNA: TGTGCCAGCATCGGACAGGCCTATGGCTACACCTTC. Residues: CASIGQAYGYTF.

Regarding this clonotype: A much bigger clone sits one base away, suggesting this may be a read error. V usage is TRBV20-1 and J usage is TRBJ1-4, with TRBD1 matching 9 bases. CDR1 and CDR2 from the germline V gene are DFQATT and SNEGSKA (reference sequence). V gave up 5 bases and J gave up 7 bases; unmatched junction bases: 8. The CDR3 sequence is 14 residues long. The DNA of the CDR3 is TGCAGTGCTCTACCCCTGGGACAGGGTGAAAAACTGTTTTTT. This encodes CSALPLGQGEKLFF.

The chain couples TRBV12-3 or TRBV12-4 to TRBJ1-2; tentative D call: TRBD1 (6 bases). The CDR3 loop spans 14 amino acids. V was trimmed by 0 bases and J by 3 bases, leaving 8 bases between them. CDR3 sequence: CASSLAGAYYGYTF. Here the CDR3 DNA reads TGTGCCAGCAGTTTAGCGGGGGCGTACTATGGCTACACCTTC.

This sequence joins TRBV5-1 and TRBJ2-7, with 10 bases that match TRBD1. J lost 5 bases, V lost 4 bases, and 3 bases had no gene match. Germline-derived CDR1 and CDR2 are SGHRS and YFSETQ. This CDR3 is built from 13 residues. The CDR3 DNA sequence: TGCGCCAGCAGCGTGGGACAGGGGAACGAGCAGTACTTC. This sequence encodes CASSVGQGNEQYF.

The V gene is TRBV10-3, the J gene TRBJ1-5, with TRBD1 as a possible D gene (5 bases). The CDR3 loop spans 17 amino acids. Germline lookup yields CDR1 ENHRY and CDR2 SYGVKD. V was clipped by 6 bases and J by 6 bases, with 24 bases between them. The CDR3 nucleotides are TGTGCCATCAGGGATGCGTCCGCGGGATCAGGGACTCAGCCCCAGCATTTT. Residues: CAIRDASAGSGTQPQHF.

The chain recombines TRBV29-1 with TRBJ1-1, with TRBD1 matching 12 bases. Germline assignment: CDR1 SQVTM and CDR2 ANQGSEA. Unmatched junction bases numbered 10, after V lost 5 bases and J lost 3 bases. There are 16 residues in the CDR3. CDR3 amino acids: CSVPGQGAIEDTEAFF. For the CDR3, the DNA is TGCAGCGTTCCGGGACAGGGGGCCATCGAGGACACTGAAGCTTTCTTT. The whole variable domain, remainder taken from reference TRBV29-1 and TRBJ1-1, is SAVISQKPSRDICQRGTSLTIQCQVDSQVTMMFWYRQQPGQSLTLIATANQGSEATYESGFVIDKFPISRPNLTFSTLTVSNMSPEDSSIYLCSVPGQGAIEDTEAFFGQGTRLTVV.

By sample fraction, this clonotype is medium-sized. This chain joins TRBV4-1 and TRBJ2-7, with 10 bases aligning to TRBD2. Germline V gene sequence: CDR1 MGHRA, CDR2 YSYEKL. With 1 base clipped from V and 1 base from J, the junction kept 4 bases outside the gene matches. The CDR3 is made up of 16 amino acids. The CDR3 protein is CASSQVGLAESYEQYF. The CDR3 DNA reads TGCGCCAGCAGCCAAGTAGGACTAGCGGAGTCCTACGAGCAGTACTTC.

This clonotype was seen ten or more times. The V call is TRBV12-3 or TRBV12-4, the J call TRBJ1-1; TRBD1 is a possible D gene (5 bases). Trimming took off 7 bases at V and 2 bases at J, with 14 bases between the two ends. The CDR3 runs 14 residues. This CDR3 is CASIHPRVNTEAFF. CDR3 nucleotide sequence: TGTGCCAGCATCCACCCCAGGGTTAACACTGAAGCTTTCTTT.